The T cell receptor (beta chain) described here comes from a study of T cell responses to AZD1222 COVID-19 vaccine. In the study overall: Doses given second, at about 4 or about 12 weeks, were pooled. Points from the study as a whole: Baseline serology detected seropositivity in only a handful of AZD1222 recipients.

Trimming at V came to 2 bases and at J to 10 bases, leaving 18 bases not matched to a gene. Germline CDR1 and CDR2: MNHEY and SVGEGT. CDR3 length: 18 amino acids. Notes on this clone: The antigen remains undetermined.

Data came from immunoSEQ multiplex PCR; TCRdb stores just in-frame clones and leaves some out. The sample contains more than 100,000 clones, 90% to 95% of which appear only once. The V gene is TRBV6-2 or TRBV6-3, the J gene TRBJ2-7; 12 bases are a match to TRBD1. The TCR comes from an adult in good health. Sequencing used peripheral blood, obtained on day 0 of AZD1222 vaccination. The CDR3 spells CASSYLGQGTGGAFIQYF. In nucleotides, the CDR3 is TGTGCCAGCAGTTACCTCGGACAAGGGACAGGGGGCGCGTTTATCCAGTACTTC.